This T cell receptor beta chain was identified in a study of beta chain features in type 1 diabetes. V was shortened by 4 bases and J by 11 bases, with 15 bases between the two germline ends. The CDR3 runs to 12 residues. In germline, CDR1 is SGDLS, CDR2 YYNGEE. A heparinised blood draw that averaged around 100 mL was obtained once from each donor. Isolated RNA was reverse transcribed in full, so expressed TCRB transcripts were sequenced. TCRdb's copy holds only in-frame clones and misses some; the assay was immunoSEQ multiplex PCR. The sample records over 150,000 clones, approximately 10% being singletons. About this clone itself: Its target is unknown.

Study results and caveats: All four CD4+ subsets of Type 1 diabetes patients contained TCRB CDR3s that were moderately but significantly shorter.

The source material was central memory CD4+ T cells from blood. This receptor was obtained from a man aged 25-45 years with type 1 diabetes. The chain has TRBV9 and TRBJ1-1; possible D gene TRBD1, 5 bases. The CDR3 protein is CASSSQGRVAFF. CDR3 nucleotide sequence: TGTGCCAGCAGCTCCCAGGGTCGAGTTGCTTTCTTT.